This T cell receptor beta chain came from a study of Graves' ophthalmopathy and Graves' hyperthyroidism. Study at large: No treatment had been given when peripheral blood was collected at initial diagnosis.

Establishment of the diagnosis relied upon clinical symptoms, serum thyroxine, TRAb, thyroid ultrasound and orbital computed tomography. In this sample, this clonotype turned up a few times. From germline, CDR1 is SGHVS and CDR2 FNYEAQ. The CDR3 has 17 amino acids. Trimming removed 5 bases from V and 4 bases from J, with 23 bases in between. TCR beta CDR3 amplification used RNA transcripts. First-round RT-PCR with HTBI primers preceded a second-round multiplex PCR. TCRdb called the multiplex PCR reads again in MiXCR, with one record for every CDR3 protein. Of 350,000 to 450,000 distinct CDR3 sequences detected, approximately 20% appear once; the ten largest clones hold roughly 1.5%.

This chain uses TRBV7-6 with TRBJ2-5, with D uncertain. This sequence was found in a young woman with Graves' ophthalmopathy. The specimen was peripheral blood. The CDR3 region is CASSPPTGPPGGETQYF. The CDR3 nucleotides read TGTGCCAGCAGCCCGCCCACCGGGCCCCCCGGCGGAGAGACCCAGTACTTC.